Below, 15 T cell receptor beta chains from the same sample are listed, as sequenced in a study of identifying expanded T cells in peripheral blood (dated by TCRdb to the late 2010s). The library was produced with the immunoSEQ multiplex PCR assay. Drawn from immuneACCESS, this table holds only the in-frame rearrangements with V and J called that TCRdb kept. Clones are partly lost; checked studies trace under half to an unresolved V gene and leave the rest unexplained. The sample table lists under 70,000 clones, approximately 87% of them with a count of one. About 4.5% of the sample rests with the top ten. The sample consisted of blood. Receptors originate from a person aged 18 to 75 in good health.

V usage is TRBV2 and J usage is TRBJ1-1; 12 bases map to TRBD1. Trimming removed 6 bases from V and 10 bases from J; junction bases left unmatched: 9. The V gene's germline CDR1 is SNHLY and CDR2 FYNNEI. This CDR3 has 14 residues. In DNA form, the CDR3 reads TGTGCCAGCAGCCAAACGGGACAGGGGGCGAGAGCTTTCTTT. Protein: CASSQTGQGARAFF.

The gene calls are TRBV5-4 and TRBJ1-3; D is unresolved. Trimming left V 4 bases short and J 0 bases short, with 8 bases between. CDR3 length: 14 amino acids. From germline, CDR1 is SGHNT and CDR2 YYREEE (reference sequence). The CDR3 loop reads CASSPDGSGNTIYF. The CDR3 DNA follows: TGTGCCAGCAGCCCAGACGGCTCTGGAAACACCATATATTTT. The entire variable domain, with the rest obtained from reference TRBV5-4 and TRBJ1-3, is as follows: ETGVTQSPTHLIKTRGQQVTLRCSSQSGHNTVSWYQQALGQGPQFIFQYYREEENGRGNFPPRFSGLQFPNYSSELNVNALELDDSALYLCASSPDGSGNTIYFGEGSWLTVV.

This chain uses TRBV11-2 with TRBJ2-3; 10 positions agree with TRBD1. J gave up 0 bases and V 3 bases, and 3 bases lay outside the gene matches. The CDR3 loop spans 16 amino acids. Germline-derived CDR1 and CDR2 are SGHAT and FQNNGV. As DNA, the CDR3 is TGTGCCAGCAGCTTGGACAGGGGGGTTAGCACAGATACGCAGTATTTT. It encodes CASSLDRGVSTDTQYF.

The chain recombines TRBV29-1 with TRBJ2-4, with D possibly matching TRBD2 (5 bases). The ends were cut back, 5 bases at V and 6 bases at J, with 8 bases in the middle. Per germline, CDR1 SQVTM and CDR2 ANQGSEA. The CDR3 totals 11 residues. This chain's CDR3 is CSVQLGNIQYF. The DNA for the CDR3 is TGCAGCGTTCAACTAGGAAACATTCAGTACTTC. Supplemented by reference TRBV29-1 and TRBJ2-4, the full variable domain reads SAVISQKPSRDICQRGTSLTIQCQVDSQVTMMFWYRQQPGQSLTLIATANQGSEATYESGFVIDKFPISRPNLTFSTLTVSNMSPEDSSIYLCSVQLGNIQYFGAGTRLSVL.

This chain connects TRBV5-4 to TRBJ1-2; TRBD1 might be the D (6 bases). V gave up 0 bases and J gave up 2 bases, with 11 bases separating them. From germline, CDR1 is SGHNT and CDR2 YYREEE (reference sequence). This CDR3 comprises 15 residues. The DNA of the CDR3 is TGTGCCAGCAGCTTGGCCCCACAGGGAAACTATGGCTACACCTTC. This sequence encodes CASSLAPQGNYGYTF.

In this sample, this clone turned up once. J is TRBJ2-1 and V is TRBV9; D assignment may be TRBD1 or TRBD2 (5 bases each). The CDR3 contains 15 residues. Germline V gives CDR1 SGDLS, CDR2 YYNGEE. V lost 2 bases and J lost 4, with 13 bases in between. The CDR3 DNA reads TGTGCCAGCAGCGTGGGACCGCTCCCTTACAATGAGCAGTTCTTC. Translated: CASSVGPLPYNEQFF.

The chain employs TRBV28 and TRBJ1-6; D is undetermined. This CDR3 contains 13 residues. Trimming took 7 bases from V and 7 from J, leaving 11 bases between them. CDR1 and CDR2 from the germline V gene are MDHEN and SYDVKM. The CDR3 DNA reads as TGTGCCAGCAACATTCCGGGGAATTCACCCCTCCACTTT. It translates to CASNIPGNSPLHF.

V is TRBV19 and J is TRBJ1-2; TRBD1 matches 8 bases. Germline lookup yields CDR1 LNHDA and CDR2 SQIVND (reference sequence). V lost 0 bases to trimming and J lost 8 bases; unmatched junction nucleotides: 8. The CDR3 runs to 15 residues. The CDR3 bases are TGTGCCAGTAGTATAGATCATAGGACAGGGCTCGGCTACACCTTC. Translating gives CASSIDHRTGLGYTF.

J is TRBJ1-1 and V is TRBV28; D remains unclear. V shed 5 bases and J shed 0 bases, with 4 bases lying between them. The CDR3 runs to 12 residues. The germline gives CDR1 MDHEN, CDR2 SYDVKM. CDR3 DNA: TGTGCCAGCAGTCTAATGAACACTGAAGCTTTCTTT. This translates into CASSLMNTEAFF. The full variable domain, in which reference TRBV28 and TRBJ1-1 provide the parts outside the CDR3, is DVKVTQSSRYLVKRTGEKVFLECVQDMDHENMFWYRQDPGLGLRLIYFSYDVKMKEKGDIPEGYSVSREKKERFSLILESASTNQTSMYLCASSLMNTEAFFGQGTRLTVV.

CDR3: CASSRLAGGANEQFF. CDR3 in DNA: TGTGCCAGTAGTAGGCTAGCGGGAGGGGCCAATGAGCAGTTCTTC. The gene calls are TRBV19 and TRBJ2-1; 12 bases match TRBD2. The CDR3 sequence is 15 residues long. Losses at the gene ends were 4 bases for V and 6 bases for J; bases not matched to a gene: 4. Per germline, CDR1 LNHDA and CDR2 SQIVND (reference sequence). Combining the CDR3 with reference TRBV19 and TRBJ2-1 gives the whole variable domain DGGITQSPKYLFRKEGQNVTLSCEQNLNHDAMYWYRQDPGQGLRLIYYSQIVNDFQKGDIAEGYSVSREKKESFPLTVTSAQKNPTAFYLCASSRLAGGANEQFFGPGTRLTVL.

This CDR3 is CASSLDESGEKLFF. CDR3 nucleotides: TGCGCCAGCAGCTTAGACGAGTCGGGCGAAAAACTGTTTTTT. This chain joins TRBV5-1 and TRBJ1-4, with no clear D. CDR1 SGHRS and CDR2 YFSETQ come from the germline V gene. V dropped 2 bases and J dropped 8 bases, with 13 bases sitting between them. The CDR3 is 14 amino acids.

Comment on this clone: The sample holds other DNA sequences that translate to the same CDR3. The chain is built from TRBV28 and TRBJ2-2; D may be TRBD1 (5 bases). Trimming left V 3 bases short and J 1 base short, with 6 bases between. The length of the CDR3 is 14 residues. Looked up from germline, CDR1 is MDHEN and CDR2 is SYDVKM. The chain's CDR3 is CASSLGQNTGELFF. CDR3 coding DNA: TGTGCCAGCAGTTTGGGGCAGAACACCGGGGAGCTGTTTTTT. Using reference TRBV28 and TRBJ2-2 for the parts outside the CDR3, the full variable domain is DVKVTQSSRYLVKRTGEKVFLECVQDMDHENMFWYRQDPGLGLRLIYFSYDVKMKEKGDIPEGYSVSREKKERFSLILESASTNQTSMYLCASSLGQNTGELFFGEGSRLTVL.

The CDR3 reads CASSPLAGGPVSYNEQFF. For the CDR3, the DNA is TGTGCCAGCTCACCACTAGCGGGGGGTCCCGTCTCCTACAATGAGCAGTTCTTC. The chain employs TRBV18 and TRBJ2-1; 10 nucleotides match TRBD2. Germline trimming cut 1 base from V and 0 bases from J; bases unmatched to any gene: 6. The germline gives CDR1 KGHSH, CDR2 LQKENI. The CDR3 consists of 18 residues.

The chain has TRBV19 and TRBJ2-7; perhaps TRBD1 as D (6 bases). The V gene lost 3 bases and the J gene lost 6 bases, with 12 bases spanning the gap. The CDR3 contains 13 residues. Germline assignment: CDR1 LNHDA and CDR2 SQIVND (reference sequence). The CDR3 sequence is CASSIIQGREQYF. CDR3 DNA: TGTGCCAGTAGTATCATACAGGGCCGCGAGCAGTACTTC.

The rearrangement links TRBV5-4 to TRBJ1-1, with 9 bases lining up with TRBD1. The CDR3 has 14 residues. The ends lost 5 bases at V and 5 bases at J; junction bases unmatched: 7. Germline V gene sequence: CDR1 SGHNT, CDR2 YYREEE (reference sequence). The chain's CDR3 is CASSPLQGATEAFF. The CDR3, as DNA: TGTGCCAGCAGTCCATTACAGGGGGCGACTGAAGCTTTCTTT.